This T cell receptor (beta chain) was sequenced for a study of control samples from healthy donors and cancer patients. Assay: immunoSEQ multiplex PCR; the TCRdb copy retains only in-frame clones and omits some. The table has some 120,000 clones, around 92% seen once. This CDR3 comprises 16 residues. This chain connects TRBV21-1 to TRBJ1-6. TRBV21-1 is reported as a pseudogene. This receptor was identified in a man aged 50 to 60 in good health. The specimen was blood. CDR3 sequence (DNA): TGTGCCAGCAGCAAATCGGCGGCAGGGAGGCAGTCACCCCTCCACTTT. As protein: CASSKSAAGRQSPLHF.